What follows describes a single T cell receptor (beta chain). This entry belongs to a study of T cell changes during pregnancy in multiple sclerosis. Trimming shortened V by 0 bases and J by 5 bases, and 11 bases separated the two germline ends. The CDR3 spans 14 residues. From germline, CDR1 is SGHNT and CDR2 YYREEE (reference sequence). Generated by immunoSEQ multiplex PCR, the TCRdb table keeps only in-frame clones and is missing some. The data hold roughly 59,000 clones, with around 93% observed a single time. The chain is built from TRBV5-4 and TRBJ2-5, with a possible D match to TRBD2 (6 bases). The TCR comes from a female donor with multiple sclerosis, enrolled in a pregnancy study. The starting material was CD4+ T cells from peripheral blood mononuclear cells, obtained before pregnancy. As DNA, the CDR3 is TGTGCCAGCAGCTTGGCGGGAGCCCCCGAGACCCAGTACTTC. Protein product: CASSLAGAPETQYF.